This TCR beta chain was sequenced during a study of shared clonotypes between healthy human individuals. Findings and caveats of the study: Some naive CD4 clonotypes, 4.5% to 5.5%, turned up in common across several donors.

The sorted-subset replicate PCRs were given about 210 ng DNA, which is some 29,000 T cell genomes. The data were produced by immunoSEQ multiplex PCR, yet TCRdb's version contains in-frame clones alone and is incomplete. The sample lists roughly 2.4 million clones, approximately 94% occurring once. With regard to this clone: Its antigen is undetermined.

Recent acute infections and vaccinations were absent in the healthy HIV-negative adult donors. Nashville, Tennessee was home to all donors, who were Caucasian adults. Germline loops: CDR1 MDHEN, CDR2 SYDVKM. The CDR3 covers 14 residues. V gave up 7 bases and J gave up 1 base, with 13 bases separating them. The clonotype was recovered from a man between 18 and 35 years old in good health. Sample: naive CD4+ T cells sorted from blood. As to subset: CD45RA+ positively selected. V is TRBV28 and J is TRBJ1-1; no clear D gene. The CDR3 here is CASTEDTANTEAFF. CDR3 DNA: TGTGCCAGCACAGAAGACACCGCGAACACTGAAGCTTTCTTT.